Below are 7 T cell receptor beta chains sequenced from a single sample in a study of cytotoxic CD8 clonotypes in ibrutinib-treated CLL. Profiling relied on immunoSEQ multiplex PCR, and the TCRdb table lists in-frame clones only, not all of them. The sample lists tens of thousands of clones, roughly 75% occurring once. The source was PBMCs, collected before ibrutinib treatment. The source is a human donor with chronic lymphocytic leukemia.

The table lists this clone with a few counts. The chain recombines TRBV28 with TRBJ1-5, with 7 bases lining up with TRBD1. The CDR3 loop spans 15 amino acids. Germline values: CDR1 MDHEN, CDR2 SYDVKM. V lost 7 bases, J lost 6 bases, and 12 bases stayed unmatched. The CDR3 DNA sequence: TGTGCCAGCAAGATCGGAGACAGGGATGCTCAGCCCCAGCATTTT. This translates into CASKIGDRDAQPQHF.

The chain links TRBV19 to TRBJ1-5, with unresolved D. The germline gives CDR1 LNHDA, CDR2 SQIVND (reference sequence). The CDR3 has 13 residues. V gave up 9 bases and J gave up 4 bases, with 13 bases separating them. The CDR3, as DNA: TGTGCCAGCGGGATCCTTGGGAATCAGCCCCAGCATTTT. It encodes CASGILGNQPQHF.

V gene TRBV6-5 combines with J gene TRBJ1-1; D uncertain. The CDR3 runs to 16 residues. V gave up 0 bases and J gave up 3 bases, with 14 bases separating them. Germline CDR1 reads MNHEY; CDR2 reads SVGAGI. CDR3 residues: CASSYSSAGLDTEAFF. The CDR3 DNA is TGTGCCAGCAGTTACTCGAGCGCTGGGTTGGACACTGAAGCTTTCTTT.

The gene calls are TRBV11-3 and TRBJ1-6; the match to TRBD1 covers 7 bases. This CDR3 spans 13 amino acids. After removal of 3 bases from V and 11 bases from J, the junction contained 4 bases not matched to a gene. The germline gives CDR1 SGHNT, CDR2 YENEEA. This CDR3 is CASSLRDSTPLHF. CDR3 DNA: TGTGCCAGCAGCTTGAGGGACAGCACACCCCTCCACTTT.

This sequence joins TRBV7-8 and TRBJ2-1, with D unclear. CDR3 size: 14 residues. CDR1 is SGHVS and CDR2 is FQNEAQ in the germline V gene. Trimming took 0 bases from V and 1 from J, leaving 4 bases between them. This CDR3 is CASSLARSYNEQFF. The CDR3 coding sequence is TGTGCCAGCAGCTTAGCAAGGTCCTACAATGAGCAGTTCTTC.

The chain employs TRBV2 and TRBJ1-2; D is uncertain. Trimming took off 7 bases at V and 0 bases at J, with 21 bases between the two ends. Per the germline V gene, CDR1 is SNHLY and CDR2 is FYNNEI. CDR3 length equals 17 residues. This chain's CDR3 is CASTPWALFVANYGYTF. CDR3 nucleotides: TGTGCCAGCACCCCGTGGGCCCTCTTTGTAGCTAACTATGGCTACACCTTC.

This clone has more than one count but fewer than ten. The rearrangement joins TRBV28 to TRBJ2-1, with TRBD2 matching over 8 bases. The length of the CDR3 is 16 residues. CDR1 and CDR2 (germline): MDHEN, SYDVKM. Trimming at V came to 6 bases and at J to 0 bases, leaving 7 bases not matched to a gene. The CDR3 sequence is CASSDLAGSSYNEQFF. DNA of the CDR3: TGTGCCAGCAGCGACTTAGCGGGAAGCTCCTACAATGAGCAGTTCTTC.